This T cell receptor (beta chain) came from a study of human T cells and chemical hapten exposure. Time point indicated: pre-sensitization, week 0. Treatment meaning: therapeutic diphenylcyclopropenone sensitization with weekly scalp DPC. Unfractionated whole blood was the source from which total RNA was extracted. The V and J ends lost 5 bases and 4 bases respectively, with 14 bases between them. Germline CDR1 reads SEHNR; CDR2 reads FQNEAQ (reference sequence). The CDR3 runs to 15 residues. How the authors handled the data: Across samples, TCR counts had a median of about 93,000 and ranged from about 20,000 to 750,000. TCRdb fed the RACE reads into MiXCR, producing one record per CDR3 protein. The V and J calls here are based on TCRdb, not the publication. In the table there are tens of thousands of distinct CDR3 sequences, approximately 10% of which are singletons.

The V call is TRBV7-9, the J call TRBJ1-4; D ambiguous. This TCR derives from a woman aged 40 to 50 with alopecia areata. Some clones in this sample may be carry-over from other donors' samples. The sample was whole blood, taken in connection with sensitization to the hapten diphenylcyclopropenone (DPC). The DNA of the CDR3 is TGTGCCAGCAGCCGAACCCGGGGTAATAATGAAAAACTGTTTTTT. Amino acids: CASSRTRGNNEKLFF.